This is a list of T cell receptor beta chains from one sample in a study of T cells in Graves' hyperthyroidism and ophthalmopathy. TCRdb independently ran MiXCR on the multiplex PCR reads; one entry per CDR3 protein. The sample includes some 720,000 distinct CDR3 sequences, 16% of them seen just once. The specimen was blood. All receptors derive from a man between 18 and 35 years old with Graves' hyperthyroidism. Both conserved end residues are part of each CDR3. D genes are given only for firm matches. Clone size is given for some rows only: seen once, a few or many times, or a class if the clone is expanded.

V gene	D gene	J gene	clone size	CDR3 DNA	CDR3 protein
TRBV27	TRBD1	TRBJ2-1	.	TGTGCCAGCAGTCTAAGACAGGGTAGCTACAACAATGAGCAGTTCTTC	CASSLRQGSYNNEQFF
TRBV10-3	TRBD1	TRBJ2-7	.	TGTGCCACCTCTAGTCCACCGGGACAGGGTCCCCACGAGCAGTACTTC	CATSSPPGQGPHEQYF
TRBV7-9	.	TRBJ1-6	many	TGTGCCAGCAGCTTAGGGGGGGGGCGTTATTCACCCCTCCACTTT	CASSLGGGRYSPLHF
TRBV24-1	.	TRBJ2-2	few	TGTGCCACCAGGGGACCAACTAACACCGGGGAGCTGTTTTTT	CATRGPTNTGELFF
TRBV10-3	.	TRBJ2-3	few	TGTGCCATCAGTGATGGAGGGGGGAGGGGCACAGATACGCAGTATTTT	CAISDGGGRGTDTQYF
TRBV10-3	.	TRBJ1-5	many	TGTGCCATCACTCCGGGGGACGGTCAGCCCCAGCATTTT	CAITPGDGQPQHF
TRBV2	TRBD1	TRBJ1-2	few	TGTGCCAGCAGACAGGGGGCGATGACTGGCTACACCTTC	CASRQGAMTGYTF
TRBV2	.	TRBJ1-6	.	TGTGCCAGCAGTGACAAGACCTCCTATAATTCACCCCTCCACTTT	CASSDKTSYNSPLHF
TRBV28	.	TRBJ2-5	many	TGTGCCAGCAGTTTCAGCCCCCCAGAAAAGGGGACCCAGTACTTC	CASSFSPPEKGTQYF
TRBV24-1	.	TRBJ2-2	many	TGTGCCACCAGTGATCCAGGTGTAGGGACCGGGGAGCTGTTTTTT	CATSDPGVGTGELFF